The subject of this entry is one TCR beta chain. As yet, its antigen is unknown. V was clipped by 4 bases and J by 1 base, with 16 bases between them. This CDR3 has 16 amino acids. Germline-derived CDR1 and CDR2 are MNHEY and SVGAGI. The sample belongs to a study of OX40 agonist ivuxolimab in advanced cancers. This table comes from immunoSEQ multiplex PCR, and its TCRdb copy is limited to in-frame clones, with some not included. The sample lists over 55,000 clones, around 84% occurring once. General study points: At 0.1 to 3.0 mg/kg, CD4+ and CD8+ blood T cells expanded clonally by week 6.

This chain joins TRBV6-5 and TRBJ1-1; D might be TRBD1 (5 bases). This clonotype was obtained from an adult with an advanced solid tumor such as melanoma, head and neck, liver or kidney cancer. Sequenced here: CD4+ or CD8+ T cells sorted from blood, sampled in a trial of the OX40 agonist ivuxolimab. The CDR3 loop reads CASSSSHQGSNTEAFF. CDR3 coding DNA: TGTGCCAGCAGTTCATCCCACCAGGGTTCGAACACTGAAGCTTTCTTT.